This passage covers 31 T cell receptor beta chains from one sample sequenced in a study of graft-versus-host responses after intestinal transplantation. Their recognized antigens are unknown. Data came from immunoSEQ multiplex PCR; TCRdb stores just in-frame clones and leaves some out. The sample carries some 120,000 clones, 90% recorded once. The sample here was unstimulated CD4+ T cells sorted from spleen or lymph node cells, taken before intestinal transplant. The receptors stem from a human donor who received an intestinal transplant.

V and J are TRBV7-6 and TRBJ2-1; 8 bases line up with TRBD2. There are 19 residues in the CDR3. Germline CDR1 SGHVS, CDR2 FNYEAQ. J gave up 5 bases and V 0 bases, and 15 bases lay outside the gene matches. The CDR3 reads CASSLAGGIAGRGDNEQFF. For the CDR3, the DNA is TGTGCCAGCAGCTTAGCTGGTGGGATAGCGGGGCGGGGGGACAATGAGCAGTTCTTC.

The rearrangement links TRBV7-2 to TRBJ1-2; TRBD1 might be the D (5 bases). CDR1 and CDR2 (germline): SGHTA, FQGNSA. Trimming removed 0 bases from V and 4 bases from J, with 6 bases in between. CDR3 length: 13 residues. The CDR3 here is CASSLAGVYGYTF. The CDR3 DNA reads as TGTGCCAGCAGCTTAGCAGGGGTCTATGGCTACACCTTC.

J is TRBJ2-5 and V is TRBV7-2; a weak D match, TRBD2 (7 bases). Trimming stripped 1 base from V and 2 bases from J, with 14 bases between. This CDR3 is 16 amino acids long. Per germline, CDR1 SGHTA and CDR2 FQGNSA. The CDR3 sequence: CASSLVGGGGQETQYF. The CDR3 region has the DNA TGTGCCAGCAGCTTAGTCGGGGGAGGGGGGCAAGAGACCCAGTACTTC.

This chain links TRBV9 with TRBJ2-3, with 9 bases that match TRBD2. This CDR3 is 14 amino acids long. V shed 3 bases, J shed 6 bases, and the junction held 5 bases outside the gene matches. From germline, CDR1 is SGDLS and CDR2 YYNGEE. Written as DNA, the CDR3 is TGTGCCAGCAGCGCAAGGACTAGCGTGGATACGCAGTATTTT. It is translated as CASSARTSVDTQYF.

The chain couples TRBV5-5 to TRBJ2-6; TRBD2 is a possible D gene (6 bases). The CDR3 spans 17 residues. Germline CDR1 and CDR2: SGHKS and YYEKEE (reference sequence). V gave up 4 bases and J gave up 1 base, with 15 bases separating them. CDR3 region: CASSRSGGASGANVLTF. The CDR3 nucleotides are TGTGCCAGCAGCCGTTCCGGGGGAGCGTCTGGGGCCAACGTCCTGACTTTC.

The chain employs TRBV7-2 and TRBJ2-3; 10 positions agree with TRBD2. Trimming cost V 1 base and J 6 bases; bases outside gene matches: 7. The CDR3 contains 16 residues. Germline V lookup: CDR1 SGHTA, CDR2 FQGNSA. DNA for the CDR3: TGTGCCAGCAGCTTAGATGCTAGCGGGAGTGTCGATACGCAGTATTTT. It specifies CASSLDASGSVDTQYF.

The chain joins TRBV5-1 to TRBJ2-1; 9 nucleotides match TRBD2. The CDR3 consists of 16 residues. Losses at the gene ends were 0 bases for V and 10 bases for J; bases not matched to a gene: 11. Germline V lookup: CDR1 SGHRS, CDR2 YFSETQ. This CDR3 is CASSLAPAGGGREQFF. CDR3 nucleotides: TGCGCCAGCAGCTTGGCCCCAGCGGGAGGAGGCAGGGAGCAGTTCTTC.

The V and J genes are TRBV2 and TRBJ2-1; 10 bases match TRBD2. Germline values: CDR1 SNHLY, CDR2 FYNNEI. This CDR3 region has 13 residues. With 8 bases clipped from V and 7 bases from J, the junction kept 5 bases outside the gene matches. The CDR3 loop reads CASCLAGVNEQFF. Written as DNA, the CDR3 is TGTGCCAGCTGCCTAGCGGGAGTTAATGAGCAGTTCTTC.

The chain couples TRBV5-1 to TRBJ2-1; 7 bases are shared with TRBD2. V dropped 9 bases and J dropped 6; count of bases not matched to a gene: 15. CDR1 is SGHRS, CDR2 YFSETQ, per germline. This CDR3 spans 15 amino acids. The CDR3 DNA reads as TGCGCCACCGGGGAATATGGGGAGGGATCCAATGAGCAGTTCTTC. Translation gives CATGEYGEGSNEQFF.

The V and J genes are TRBV5-1 and TRBJ2-1, with 12 bases aligning to TRBD2. J lost 3 bases, V lost 8 bases, and 3 bases had no gene match. The V gene's germline CDR1 is SGHRS and CDR2 YFSETQ. This CDR3 is built from 14 residues. The CDR3 sequence is CASRLAGVYNEQFF. In nucleotides, the CDR3 is TGCGCCAGTCGACTAGCGGGGGTCTACAATGAGCAGTTCTTC.

This rearrangement joins TRBV5-5 to TRBJ2-5; 9 bases are shared with TRBD1. With V trimmed by 4 bases and J by 6 bases, 10 bases remained unmatched. The CDR3 has 15 residues. From germline, CDR1 is SGHKS and CDR2 YYEKEE (reference sequence). The CDR3 sequence is CASSPGGTGWKTQYF. The CDR3 DNA follows: TGTGCCAGCAGCCCCGGGGGGACAGGGTGGAAGACCCAGTACTTC.

This sequence joins TRBV10-3 and TRBJ2-3; 10 positions agree with TRBD1. Unmatched junction bases numbered 11, after V lost 3 bases and J lost 8 bases. This CDR3 is 16 amino acids long. Germline values: CDR1 ENHRY, CDR2 SYGVKD. CDR3 sequence reads: CAISEIRDRGGSTQYF. The CDR3 nucleotides read TGTGCCATCAGTGAAATTCGGGACAGGGGCGGGAGTACGCAGTATTTT.

The rearrangement uses TRBV18 and TRBJ2-2; 9 nucleotides match TRBD1. This CDR3 is 16 amino acids long. Germline CDR1 reads KGHSH; CDR2 reads LQKENI. Trimming at V came to 3 bases and at J to 3 bases, leaving 5 bases not matched to a gene. The CDR3 DNA sequence: TGTGCCAGCTCACCCGGACAGGGGACTCACACCGGGGAGCTGTTTTTT. This sequence encodes CASSPGQGTHTGELFF.

The genes are TRBV7-9 and TRBJ1-1, with TRBD1 as a possible D gene (5 bases). Germline CDR1 reads SEHNR; CDR2 reads FQNEAQ (reference sequence). The CDR3 loop spans 16 amino acids. V was pared by 0 bases and J by 4 bases, with 15 bases between. Here the CDR3 DNA reads TGTGCCAGCAGCTTAGCGCTGGGGACTCTAGGCACTGAAGCTTTCTTT. Translation: CASSLALGTLGTEAFF.

The chain couples TRBV30 to TRBJ2-2, with D possibly TRBD2 on 5 matching bases. The ends were cut back, 2 bases at V and 4 bases at J, with 8 bases in the middle. This CDR3 is built from 13 residues. In germline, CDR1 is GTSNPN, CDR2 SVGIG (reference sequence). The CDR3 here is CAWSRGPTGELFF. In DNA, the CDR3 is TGTGCCTGGAGTAGAGGGCCCACCGGGGAGCTGTTTTTT.

The chain employs TRBV30 and TRBJ1-4; TRBD1 might be the D (5 bases). The CDR3 sequence is 15 residues long. Trimming took 3 bases from V and 3 from J, leaving 14 bases between them. Germline V gives CDR1 GTSNPN, CDR2 SVGIG (reference sequence). As DNA, the CDR3 is TGTGCCTGGAGCGGGGCGGGGTCGTCTAATGAAAAACTGTTTTTT. This encodes CAWSGAGSSNEKLFF. Variable domain in full (rest from reference TRBV30 and TRBJ1-4): SQTIHQWPATLVQPVGSPLSLECTVEGTSNPNLYWYRQAAGRGLQLLFYSVGIGQISSEVPQNLSASRPQDRQFILSSKKLLLSDSGFYLCAWSGAGSSNEKLFFGSGTQLSVL.

Of note for this clone: At one end, the junction sequence differs from germline, possibly due to a read error. V and J are TRBV10-3 and TRBJ2-7; TRBD2 matches at 9 bases. CDR1 ENHRY and CDR2 SYGVKD come from the germline V gene. The CDR3 length is 14 residues. The DNA of the CDR3 is TGTGCCACCAGTCAAGTAGCGGGGGCCTACGAGCAGTACTTC. This encodes CATSQVAGAYEQYF.

The chain links TRBV5-3 to TRBJ2-3, with TRBD2 identical over 12 bases. TRBV5-3 qualifies as an ORF whose function is uncertain. The CDR3 contains 16 residues. J lost 4 bases, V lost 5 bases, and 8 bases had no gene match. CDR3 amino acids: CARRGGTSGPSDTQYF. For the CDR3, the DNA is TGTGCCAGAAGGGGTGGGACTAGCGGGCCTTCAGATACGCAGTATTTT.

This rearrangement joins TRBV19 to TRBJ1-4, with 7 bases lining up with TRBD1. The J segment lost 3 bases and the V segment lost 5 bases, leaving 18 bases of the junction unmatched. CDR1 is LNHDA, CDR2 SQIVND, per germline (reference sequence). This CDR3 region has 19 residues. The CDR3 coding sequence is TGTGCCAGTAGTCCAAACGGAGGCAGGGGGGAGTCGGCTAATGAAAAACTGTTTTTT. Translation: CASSPNGGRGESANEKLFF.

Notes on this clone: One end of the junction fails to match germline, which may point to a read error. Other DNA sequences from this sample encode an identical CDR3 as well. The J gene is TRBJ2-1, the V gene TRBV4-3, with D perhaps TRBD2 (6 bases). The CDR3 covers 16 residues. Germline CDR1 LGHNA, CDR2 YSLEER. CDR3 protein: CASSQDPGSKVNEQFF. The CDR3 region has the DNA TGCGCCAGCAGCCAAGATCCCGGGAGTAAGGTCAATGAACAGTTCTTC.

The rearrangement uses TRBV19 and TRBJ1-2; TRBD1 matches at 8 bases. Losses at the gene ends were 6 bases for V and 5 bases for J; bases not matched to a gene: 8. Looked up from germline, CDR1 is LNHDA and CDR2 is SQIVND (reference sequence). CDR3 length: 14 residues. CDR3 amino acids: CASRRPGQDYGYTF. CDR3 sequence (DNA): TGTGCCAGTAGGAGACCGGGACAGGATTATGGCTACACCTTC.

This clone was seen once. The V gene is TRBV28, the J gene TRBJ2-7; 7 positions agree with TRBD1. This CDR3 contains 15 residues. Germline-derived CDR1 and CDR2 are MDHEN and SYDVKM. V lost 6 bases to trimming and J lost 6 bases; unmatched junction nucleotides: 14. CDR3 sequence (DNA): TGTGCCAGCAGACGCAGGGGGACCTCCGACCGCGAGCAGTACTTC. This sequence encodes CASRRRGTSDREQYF. Combining the CDR3 with reference TRBV28 and TRBJ2-7 gives the whole variable domain DVKVTQSSRYLVKRTGEKVFLECVQDMDHENMFWYRQDPGLGLRLIYFSYDVKMKEKGDIPEGYSVSREKKERFSLILESASTNQTSMYLCASRRRGTSDREQYFGPGTRLTVT.

Concerning this clone: Other DNA sequences of this sample code for an identical CDR3. The rearrangement uses TRBV6-6 and TRBJ1-5; possible D gene TRBD1, 6 bases. The V and J ends lost 6 bases and 2 bases respectively, with 14 bases between them. Germline V gene sequence: CDR1 MNHNY, CDR2 SVGAGI (reference sequence). The CDR3 has 15 amino acids. In nucleotides, the CDR3 is TGTGCCAGCAGGCAACAGGGAAGAGGCAATCAGCCCCAGCATTTT. Protein sequence: CASRQQGRGNQPQHF.

This clone has just a few counts. The rearrangement uses TRBV5-4 and TRBJ1-5, with TRBD1 as a possible D gene (5 bases). Between the trimmed V and J ends, which lost 0 bases and 9 bases, there was a span of 10 bases. CDR1 and CDR2 from the germline V gene are SGHNT and YYREEE (reference sequence). CDR3 length: 13 amino acids. This chain's CDR3 is CASSLDGGTPQHF. Here the CDR3 DNA reads TGTGCCAGCAGCTTGGACGGGGGGACGCCCCAGCATTTT.

The chain is built from TRBV7-3 and TRBJ2-1, with 11 nucleotides matching TRBD2. CDR1 and CDR2 (germline): SGHTA, FQGTGA. The V gene end was trimmed by 5 bases and the J gene end by 10 bases; junction bases not matched to a gene: 4. The length of the CDR3 is 13 residues. CDR3 DNA: TGTGCCAGCAGCCCTGGGACTAGCGGAGAGCAGTTCTTC. This codes for CASSPGTSGEQFF. Complete variable domain (other parts from reference TRBV7-3 and TRBJ2-1): GAGVSQTPSNKVTEKGKYVELRCDPISGHTALYWYRQSLGQGPEFLIYFQGTGAADDSGLPNDRFFAVRPEGSVSTLKIQRTERGDSAVYLCASSPGTSGEQFFGPGTRLTVL.

The chain recombines TRBV2 with TRBJ2-1, with a weak D call TRBD1 (5 bases). This CDR3 contains 13 residues. Trimming stripped 5 bases from V and 6 bases from J, with 11 bases between. CDR1 and CDR2 from the germline V gene are SNHLY and FYNNEI. The CDR3 protein is CASSIPRGNEQFF. DNA for the CDR3: TGTGCCAGCAGTATCCCAAGGGGCAATGAGCAGTTCTTC.

This chain uses TRBV10-2 with TRBJ2-3, with D perhaps TRBD1 (6 bases). The germline CDR1 and CDR2 sequences are WSHSY and SAAADI. Trimming pared 4 bases from V and 6 bases from J, leaving 20 bases between. This CDR3 is 16 amino acids long. Written as DNA, the CDR3 is TGCGCCAGCAGTGGGGTGACAGGATCCCTTCTTGATACGCAGTATTTT. Protein sequence: CASSGVTGSLLDTQYF.

This clone has a single count. The J gene is TRBJ2-1, the V gene TRBV28; 10 bases fit TRBD2. The length of the CDR3 is 14 residues. The germline gives CDR1 MDHEN, CDR2 SYDVKM. Trimming at V came to 4 bases and at J to 5 bases, leaving 2 bases not matched to a gene. CDR3 DNA sequence: TGTGCCAGCAGTTCTAGCGGGAGCAACAATGAGCAGTTCTTC. Its translation: CASSSSGSNNEQFF.

J is TRBJ2-7 and V is TRBV7-6; 9 bases align to TRBD2. CDR1 is SGHVS, CDR2 FNYEAQ, per germline. This CDR3 region has 16 residues. J was trimmed by 5 bases and V by 0 bases; bases with no gene match: 8. CDR3 sequence: CASSLALIAGVHEQYF. As DNA, the CDR3 is TGTGCCAGCAGCTTAGCGCTGATAGCGGGGGTACACGAGCAGTACTTC.

Comment on this clone: The same CDR3 also results from other DNA sequences found in this sample. This chain uses TRBV7-2 with TRBJ2-7, with 9 positions matching TRBD2. The germline gives CDR1 SGHTA, CDR2 FQGNSA. Unmatched junction bases numbered 3, after V lost 5 bases and J lost 4 bases. CDR3 length equals 13 residues. The CDR3, as DNA: TGTGCCAGCAGCCGGACTAGCGCGTACGAGCAGTACTTC. Amino acids: CASSRTSAYEQYF.

This clone has only a few counts. V and J are TRBV2 and TRBJ2-7; no clear D gene. The CDR3 sequence is 12 residues long. Germline CDR1 is SNHLY and CDR2 is FYNNEI. V was clipped by 8 bases and J by 0 bases, with 8 bases between them. CDR3 sequence: CASGTGSYEQYF. Here the CDR3 DNA reads TGTGCCAGCGGTACGGGCTCCTACGAGCAGTACTTC.